These T cell receptor beta chains were read from a single sample in a study of cytomegalovirus exposure and HLA in healthy donors. Libraries were prepared by immunoSEQ multiplex PCR; TCRdb keeps only in-frame clonotypes and omits some of them. The sample data list about 120,000 clones. The sequenced material came from PBMCs. These TCRs come from a man between 25 and 39 years old in good health and CMV-seronegative. The CDR3 runs from the conserved cysteine through the conserved F or W. A D gene is named only where the DNA matches it firmly.

J gene: TRBJ1-4
V gene: TRBV7-2
D gene: NA
CDR3 DNA: TGTGCCAGCAGCTTGATGCCCCAGGGAGGAAATGAAAAACTGTTTTTT
CDR3 protein: CASSLMPQGGNEKLFF

J gene: TRBJ2-6
V gene: TRBV5-4
D gene: NA
CDR3 DNA: TGTGCCAGCAGCTTGGGCGGGTATGGGGCCAACGTCCTGACTTTC
CDR3 protein: CASSLGGYGANVLTF

J gene: TRBJ2-7
V gene: TRBV15
D gene: NA
CDR3 DNA: TGTGCCACCAGCAGAGAGGGAGAAGGGTACGAGCAGTACTTC
CDR3 protein: CATSREGEGYEQYF

J gene: TRBJ2-7
V gene: TRBV19
D gene: TRBD2
CDR3 DNA: TGTGCCAGTAGTACCAAGCGGGGCTTCTACGAGCAGTACTTC
CDR3 protein: CASSTKRGFYEQYF

J gene: TRBJ2-7
V gene: TRBV7-7
D gene: NA
CDR3 DNA: TGTGCCAGCAGCTCCTCAGGGGACTCCTACGAGCAGTACTTC
CDR3 protein: CASSSSGDSYEQYF

J gene: TRBJ2-5
V gene: TRBV7-2
D gene: TRBD2
CDR3 DNA: TGTGCCAGCAGCTCTTGGACTAGCGGGGTGGAGACCCAGTACTTC
CDR3 protein: CASSSWTSGVETQYF

J gene: TRBJ1-5
V gene: TRBV7-8
D gene: TRBD1
CDR3 DNA: TGTGCCAGCAGCTTAGTTTCGTGGACAGGGGCCATCCGTCAGCCCCAGCATTTT
CDR3 protein: CASSLVSWTGAIRQPQHF

J gene: TRBJ2-3
V gene: TRBV4-1
D gene: TRBD2
CDR3 DNA: TGCGCCAGCAGCACCGGGACTAGCTTCTTGACAGATACGCAGTATTTT
CDR3 protein: CASSTGTSFLTDTQYF

J gene: TRBJ1-1
V gene: TRBV11-1
D gene: NA
CDR3 DNA: TGTGCCAGCAGCTTAGCCAATCCCTATCCCCCCCACACTGAAGCTTTCTTT
CDR3 protein: CASSLANPYPPHTEAFF

J gene: TRBJ1-6
V gene: TRBV28
D gene: NA
CDR3 DNA: TGTGCCAGCAGAGATTCGCAGTTACCCCTCCACTTT
CDR3 protein: CASRDSQLPLHF

J gene: TRBJ2-5
V gene: TRBV7-6
D gene: TRBD1
CDR3 DNA: TGTGCCAGCAGCCGCCGAGGACAGGGCCAAGAGACCCAGTACTTC
CDR3 protein: CASSRRGQGQETQYF

J gene: TRBJ1-5
V gene: TRBV18
D gene: TRBD1
CDR3 DNA: TGTGCCAGCTCACATGACAGGGGAAATCAGCCCCAGCATTTT
CDR3 protein: CASSHDRGNQPQHF

J gene: TRBJ1-5
V gene: TRBV28
D gene: TRBD1
CDR3 DNA: TGTGCCAGCACCCGGACAGGGGTAAATCAGCCCCAGCATTTT
CDR3 protein: CASTRTGVNQPQHF

J gene: TRBJ1-4
V gene: TRBV18
D gene: TRBD1
CDR3 DNA: TGTGCCAGCTCTCCGGGACAGGGGTCAAAGAATGAAAAACTGTTTTTT
CDR3 protein: CASSPGQGSKNEKLFF

J gene: TRBJ2-4
V gene: TRBV6-5
D gene: TRBD1
CDR3 DNA: TGTGCCAGCAGTTTCCGGGACAGAGCCAAAAACATTCAGTACTTC
CDR3 protein: CASSFRDRAKNIQYF

J gene: TRBJ2-5
V gene: TRBV11-2
D gene: NA
CDR3 DNA: TGTGCCAGCAGCCGTAGCCCCCCAGAGACCCAGTACTTC
CDR3 protein: CASSRSPPETQYF

J gene: TRBJ2-6
V gene: TRBV2
D gene: NA
CDR3 DNA: TGTGCCAGCAGTGACGGTAACTCTGGGGCCAACGTCCTGACTTTC
CDR3 protein: CASSDGNSGANVLTF

J gene: TRBJ1-1
V gene: TRBV6-5
D gene: NA
CDR3 DNA: TGTGCCAGCAGTCGAGGACAAAACACTGAAGCTTTCTTT
CDR3 protein: CASSRGQNTEAFF

J gene: TRBJ2-2
V gene: TRBV11-3
D gene: NA
CDR3 DNA: TGTGCCAGCAGCTTGTCCTACTACACCGGGGAGCTGTTTTTT
CDR3 protein: CASSLSYYTGELFF

J gene: TRBJ2-7
V gene: TRBV9
D gene: NA
CDR3 DNA: TGTGCCAGCAGCCCCTCTCGCGGGTACGAGCAGTACTTC
CDR3 protein: CASSPSRGYEQYF

J gene: TRBJ2-1
V gene: TRBV6-5
D gene: NA
CDR3 DNA: TGTGCCAGCAGTTACATGCACAGGCAGTTCTTC
CDR3 protein: CASSYMHRQFF

J gene: TRBJ2-6
V gene: TRBV2
D gene: TRBD1
CDR3 DNA: TGTGCCAGCGGCCGGGACAGGGTCTACGCTTTCTCTGGGGCCAACGTCCTGACTTTC
CDR3 protein: CASGRDRVYAFSGANVLTF

J gene: TRBJ2-7
V gene: TRBV28
D gene: NA
CDR3 DNA: TGTGCCAGCAGTTTAGACGCCCTGGGGAGCTACGAGCAGTACTTC
CDR3 protein: CASSLDALGSYEQYF

J gene: TRBJ2-3
V gene: TRBV7-9
D gene: NA
CDR3 DNA: TGTGCCAGCAGCTTAACAGGTGTAGGCACAGATACGCAGTATTTT
CDR3 protein: CASSLTGVGTDTQYF

J gene: TRBJ1-5
V gene: TRBV2
D gene: TRBD1
CDR3 DNA: TGTGCCAGCAGTGCCCGGTGGGGACAGGGAGGAAATCAGCCCCAGCATTTT
CDR3 protein: CASSARWGQGGNQPQHF

J gene: TRBJ1-2
V gene: TRBV29-1
D gene: NA
CDR3 DNA: TGCAGCGCCGGACAGATACATGGCTACACCTTC
CDR3 protein: CSAGQIHGYTF

J gene: TRBJ2-7
V gene: TRBV9
D gene: TRBD2
CDR3 DNA: TGTGCCAGCAGCGTTCTAGCGGGGGGTTTCTACGAGCAGTACTTC
CDR3 protein: CASSVLAGGFYEQYF

J gene: TRBJ2-6
V gene: TRBV19
D gene: TRBD1
CDR3 DNA: TGCGCCAGTAGTATAGGGGGCCCTGGGGCCAACGTCCTGACTTTC
CDR3 protein: CASSIGGPGANVLTF

J gene: TRBJ2-7
V gene: TRBV28
D gene: NA
CDR3 DNA: TGTGCCAGCAGTTCGCACCGGGGGGCCCAGACCTACGAGCAGTACTTC
CDR3 protein: CASSSHRGAQTYEQYF

J gene: TRBJ2-7
V gene: TRBV15
D gene: TRBD1
CDR3 DNA: TGTGCCACCAGCAGGACAGGGACCGCCTACGAGCAGTACTTC
CDR3 protein: CATSRTGTAYEQYF

J gene: TRBJ2-2
V gene: TRBV7-2
D gene: TRBD2
CDR3 DNA: TGTGCCAGCAGTCGTAGCGGGACTGAGCTGTTTTTT
CDR3 protein: CASSRSGTELFF

J gene: TRBJ2-5
V gene: TRBV9
D gene: TRBD1
CDR3 DNA: TGTGCCAGCAGCGCCCCAGGGGGCCCGGAGACCCAGTACTTC
CDR3 protein: CASSAPGGPETQYF

J gene: TRBJ1-4
V gene: TRBV5-1
D gene: NA
CDR3 DNA: TGCGCCAGCAGCCCCCGCAGCGACAATGAAAAACTGTTTTTT
CDR3 protein: CASSPRSDNEKLFF

J gene: TRBJ2-7
V gene: TRBV7-9
D gene: TRBD1
CDR3 DNA: TGTGCCAGCACCCTCGCAGGGGGCGCAATTATAGACTACGAGCAGTACTTC
CDR3 protein: CASTLAGGAIIDYEQYF

J gene: TRBJ1-1
V gene: TRBV27
D gene: TRBD1
CDR3 DNA: TGTGCCAGCAGTTCATTCCCCGTGACAGGGGAAACTGAAGCTTTCTTT
CDR3 protein: CASSSFPVTGETEAFF

J gene: TRBJ2-7
V gene: TRBV9
D gene: NA
CDR3 DNA: TGTGCCAGCAGCCCGAGGGTGGAGCAGCGCTCCTACGAGCAGTACTTC
CDR3 protein: CASSPRVEQRSYEQYF

J gene: TRBJ1-4
V gene: TRBV5-1
D gene: NA
CDR3 DNA: TGCGCCAGCAGCTTGGCCGCCGGTCCGGCTAATGAAAAACTGTTTTTT
CDR3 protein: CASSLAAGPANEKLFF

J gene: TRBJ2-3
V gene: TRBV5-1
D gene: NA
CDR3 DNA: TGCGCCAGCAGCACCTTGCAGGGGGATACGCAGTATTTT
CDR3 protein: CASSTLQGDTQYF

J gene: TRBJ2-6
V gene: TRBV7-2
D gene: TRBD1
CDR3 DNA: TGTGCCAGCAGCCCGACAGGGGGCTCTGGGGCCAACGTCCTGACTTTC
CDR3 protein: CASSPTGGSGANVLTF

J gene: TRBJ1-3
V gene: TRBV4-2
D gene: NA
CDR3 DNA: TGTGCCAGCAGCCAAGATGACCCGACGGGAGGGAGAAACACCATATATTTT
CDR3 protein: CASSQDDPTGGRNTIYF

J gene: TRBJ2-7
V gene: TRBV5-1
D gene: NA
CDR3 DNA: TGCGCCAGCAGCTTGGGTCCAGAGCAGTACTTC
CDR3 protein: CASSLGPEQYF

J gene: TRBJ2-5
V gene: TRBV4-1
D gene: NA
CDR3 DNA: TGCGCCAGCAGCCGAGCGGGCAGGGGGTTCCAAGAGACCCAGTACTTC
CDR3 protein: CASSRAGRGFQETQYF

J gene: TRBJ2-7
V gene: TRBV2
D gene: NA
CDR3 DNA: TGTGCCAGCAGTGATCAGGGTCAGTCCTACGAGCAGTACTTC
CDR3 protein: CASSDQGQSYEQYF

J gene: TRBJ1-1
V gene: TRBV19
D gene: NA
CDR3 DNA: TGTGCCAGTACTCCTTCAGCGGGTGAAGCTTTCTTT
CDR3 protein: CASTPSAGEAFF

J gene: TRBJ2-5
V gene: TRBV19
D gene: NA
CDR3 DNA: TGTGCCAGTAGTATACTAGGGGGAGAGACCCAGTACTTC
CDR3 protein: CASSILGGETQYF

J gene: TRBJ2-1
V gene: TRBV19
D gene: TRBD2
CDR3 DNA: TGTGCCAGTAAAGCGGGGCGAGGGGCCTACAATGAGCAGTTCTTC
CDR3 protein: CASKAGRGAYNEQFF

J gene: TRBJ1-2
V gene: TRBV18
D gene: NA
CDR3 DNA: TGTGCCAGCTCACCATACGATGGGCGCGGCTACACCTTC
CDR3 protein: CASSPYDGRGYTF

J gene: TRBJ2-1
V gene: TRBV18
D gene: TRBD2
CDR3 DNA: TGTGCCAGCTCACCTGGACTAGCGGGGGACAATGAGCAGTTCTTC
CDR3 protein: CASSPGLAGDNEQFF

J gene: TRBJ1-6
V gene: TRBV6-1
D gene: NA
CDR3 DNA: TGTGCCAGCAGTGCCCGGGGGGGGGCAGGGGATTCACCCCTCCACTTT
CDR3 protein: CASSARGGAGDSPLHF

J gene: TRBJ2-2
V gene: TRBV5-6
D gene: TRBD2
CDR3 DNA: TGTGCCAGCAGCCTTAAACTAGCGGGACCATGGATGGGACCCGGGGAGCTGTTTTTT
CDR3 protein: CASSLKLAGPWMGPGELFF

J gene: TRBJ2-7
V gene: TRBV18
D gene: NA
CDR3 DNA: TGTGCGACGCGGGGGCTTCACTCCTACGAGCAGTACTTC
CDR3 protein: CATRGLHSYEQYF